This T cell receptor (beta chain) emerged from a study of Ad26.COV2.S vaccination and SARS-CoV-2 variants (dated by TCRdb to about 2021). Describing the broader study: Donors in the vaccine arm were drawn from COV1001, a phase I-IIa trial of Ad26.COV2.S in healthy adults that was multicentre, randomized, double-blind and placebo-controlled. Ad26.COV2.S was administered intramuscularly at 5 x 10^10 or 1 x 10^11 viral particles, either as a single shot or as two shots given 56 days apart. TCRbeta repertoire sequencing was used to assess the specificity and breadth of SARS-CoV-2-reactive T cell receptors after Ad26.COV2.S vaccination. A total of 32 samples were included in the TCR-sequenced set, comprising 19 Ad26.COV2.S vaccine recipients, 5 placebo recipients and 8 SARS-CoV-2 convalescent individuals. Participants in the trial were split at random into five groups of five each, receiving low-dose or high-dose Ad26.COV2.S once or twice, or else placebo on both occasions. Throughout the experiments and outcome assessment, investigators stayed blinded to trial group allocation.

In the paper's terms, the treatment or condition label means: around 19 received Ad26.COV2.S at low or high dose, single or two shots; 5 received placebo; per-sample allocation not given. For vaccine and placebo recipients, repertoires were sequenced using samples collected on day 63 after the first injection. In Cohort 1b, some 25 adults aged 18-55 years were enrolled at a single site in Boston, USA, between 29 July and 7 August 2020. Ad26.COV2.S was a replication-incompetent adenovirus type 26 vector expressing a prefusion-stabilized SARS-CoV-2 spike protein from the original Wuhan strain. TCRbeta CDR3 regions were sequenced with the immunoSEQ Assay. After extraction, genomic DNA underwent amplification by bias-controlled multiplex PCR, followed by high-throughput sequencing. On the study's bioinformatics: To quantify the absolute abundance of every unique TCRbeta CDR3 region, sequences were collapsed and filtered. Usable DNA was measured by amplifying reference genes present in all nucleated cells, and TCRbeta template counts were normalized to that usable DNA to estimate T cell fraction. Repertoire TCRs were annotated as SARS-CoV-2-specific when V gene, CDR3 amino acid sequence and J gene were exactly matched to a known reactive TCR set. MIRA supplied the reference SARS-CoV-2 TCR set, which was filtered for enrichment in COVID-19-positive ImmuneCODE repertoires so that public or cross-reactive TCRs were removed. Using the MIRA antigens, annotated TCRs were further analysed by specific ORF or by position within an ORF. Depth was the summed frequency of annotated unique rearrangements, while breadth was defined as annotated unique rearrangements over total unique productive rearrangements. TCR breadth was compared between groups using two-sided Wilcoxon rank-sum tests. This immuneACCESS table, as held by TCRdb, lists in-frame sequences with V and J called but not all clones. Of the missing ones, under half trace to an unresolved V gene in checked studies; the others have no known cause. For V, J and clone size, that table is used; D and trimming come from the DNA. The sample yields roughly 680,000 clones; approximately 88% were counted once. The biggest ten clones account for about 1.5% of the sample.

What the authors observed across the whole study: According to the authors, total T cell responses may have been underestimated by the TCR breadth and depth analyses. Comparable non-spike TCR breadth was observed between vaccine and placebo recipients, consistent with only spike being contained in the vaccine. Compared with placebo recipients, Ad26.COV2.S recipients showed higher spike-specific TCR breadth (P = 0.0014). The study lacked the statistical power to compare responses across vaccine doses or regimens. Substantial breadth of spike-specific CD8+ and CD4+ T cell responses was reported after vaccination.

Notes on this clone: There is no known antigen for this receptor. Base qualities were left out, and no much larger clone turns up one base away.

The TCR was taken from a person between 18 and 60 years old who received the Ad26.COV2.S COVID-19 vaccine or a placebo. Sequenced material: peripheral blood, taken in a trial of Ad26.COV2.S vaccine versus placebo.

The DNA reads as follows: TGTGCCAGCAGCGTAGGAGACAGCTCTGGGGCCAACGTCCTGACTTTC. The translation is CASSVGDSSGANVLTF. The rearranged chain carries TRBV9 and TRBJ2-6; TRBD1 could be the D gene, as 5 bases match. Trimming at the junction amounts to 0 bases on V and 0 bases on J, and the germline ends lie 7 bases apart. The germline V gene supplies CDR1 SGDLS and CDR2 YYNGEE. The CDR3 goes from the cysteine to the phenylalanine over 16 residues. This entry keeps only the CDR3 DNA: 48 bases, framed from base 1.